The rows below give T cell receptor beta chains drawn from one sample of a study of cytomegalovirus exposure and HLA in healthy donors. Repertoires were generated with immunoSEQ multiplex PCR, while TCRdb's copy carries only in-frame clones and drops some. The table includes under 200,000 clones, roughly 80% detected once. Sequenced sample: PBMCs. The receptors stem from a human donor in good health. CDR3s include the opening cysteine and the closing phenylalanine or tryptophan. D genes are given only for firm matches. Clone sizes are given selectively: once, few, many, or a class where the clone is expanded.

V gene: TRBV7-6; D gene: .; clone size: once; J gene: TRBJ1-5; CDR3 DNA: TGTGCCAGCAGCCCCAATGCGGGTTGGCCCCAGCATTTT; CDR3 protein: CASSPNAGWPQHF
V gene: TRBV25-1; D gene: .; clone size: .; J gene: TRBJ1-2; CDR3 DNA: TGTGCCAGCAGTGAATATTACCAGGCTGGCTACACCTTC; CDR3 protein: CASSEYYQAGYTF
V gene: TRBV6-5; D gene: TRBD1; clone size: .; J gene: TRBJ2-7; CDR3 DNA: TGTGACAGGGGGGCGGCCTACGAGCAGTACTTC; CDR3 protein: CDRGAAYEQYF
V gene: TRBV10-3; D gene: TRBD1; clone size: .; J gene: TRBJ2-7; CDR3 DNA: TGTGCCATCGGGGGACAGGGTTCCTACGAGCAGTACTTC; CDR3 protein: CAIGGQGSYEQYF
V gene: TRBV2; D gene: TRBD1; clone size: once; J gene: TRBJ2-3; CDR3 DNA: TGTGCCAGCAGTCTCCAGGACAGGGATACGCAGTATTTT; CDR3 protein: CASSLQDRDTQYF
V gene: TRBV7-8; D gene: .; clone size: .; J gene: TRBJ1-4; CDR3 DNA: TGTGCCAGCAGCTTAGTAGACAGTGAAAAACTGTTTTTT; CDR3 protein: CASSLVDSEKLFF
V gene: TRBV5-6; D gene: .; clone size: .; J gene: TRBJ1-2; CDR3 DNA: TGTGCCAGCAGCCAAACAGGGATCGGCCTCTATGGCTACACCTTC; CDR3 protein: CASSQTGIGLYGYTF
V gene: TRBV5-1; D gene: .; clone size: few; J gene: TRBJ2-3; CDR3 DNA: TGCGCCAGCAAAAGGGACTCCACCACAGATACGCAGTATTTT; CDR3 protein: CASKRDSTTDTQYF
V gene: TRBV7-9; D gene: TRBD2; clone size: .; J gene: TRBJ2-3; CDR3 DNA: TGTGCCAGCAGCCGGACTAGCGGGGGGAGCACAGATACGCAGTATTTT; CDR3 protein: CASSRTSGGSTDTQYF
V gene: TRBV18; D gene: .; clone size: .; J gene: TRBJ1-1; CDR3 DNA: TGTGCCAGCCATAGTTGGCAGGGGTCGGAGTTATTGAACACTGAAGCTTTCTTT; CDR3 protein: CASHSWQGSELLNTEAFF
V gene: TRBV7-7; D gene: .; clone size: .; J gene: TRBJ2-3; CDR3 DNA: TGTGCTAGCAGCTTACTCAGGGGCACAGATACGCAGTATTTT; CDR3 protein: CASSLLRGTDTQYF
V gene: TRBV11-2; D gene: TRBD1; clone size: few; J gene: TRBJ2-7; CDR3 DNA: TGTGCCAGCAGGAAAATAACAGGGGGCTCCTACGAGCAGTACTTC; CDR3 protein: CASRKITGGSYEQYF
V gene: TRBV2; D gene: .; clone size: .; J gene: TRBJ1-2; CDR3 DNA: TGTGCCAGCAGTGAGATGGGGGCGGCTAACTATGGCTACACCTTC; CDR3 protein: CASSEMGAANYGYTF
V gene: TRBV2; D gene: TRBD1; clone size: few; J gene: TRBJ1-1; CDR3 DNA: TGTGCCAGCATGGTCCTTCGCGGCAGGGGGACTGAAGCTTTCTTT; CDR3 protein: CASMVLRGRGTEAFF
V gene: TRBV4-3; D gene: TRBD2; clone size: .; J gene: TRBJ2-7; CDR3 DNA: TGCGCCAGCAGCCAAGCGTCTAGCGGGGGTGAAGGCGAGCAGTACTTC; CDR3 protein: CASSQASSGGEGEQYF
V gene: TRBV6-1; D gene: TRBD1; clone size: .; J gene: TRBJ1-2; CDR3 DNA: TGTGCCGGATCCGGGACAGGGTCTAACTATGGCTACACCTTC; CDR3 protein: CAGSGTGSNYGYTF
V gene: TRBV6-4; D gene: .; clone size: once; J gene: TRBJ2-3; CDR3 DNA: TGTGCCAGCAGTGACAGTCAGGACACAGATACGCAGTATTTT; CDR3 protein: CASSDSQDTDTQYF
V gene: TRBV9; D gene: .; clone size: .; J gene: TRBJ1-2; CDR3 DNA: TGTGCCAGCAACCGCAGGGTCGGTGGCTACACCTTC; CDR3 protein: CASNRRVGGYTF
V gene: TRBV27; D gene: .; clone size: .; J gene: TRBJ2-2; CDR3 DNA: TGTGCCAGCAGTCTCCCCGGGGCGAACACCGGGGAGCTGTTTTTT; CDR3 protein: CASSLPGANTGELFF
V gene: TRBV7-3; D gene: TRBD1; clone size: .; J gene: TRBJ1-6; CDR3 DNA: TGTGCCAGCAGCTTTGGACAGGATTCACCCCTCCACTTT; CDR3 protein: CASSFGQDSPLHF
V gene: TRBV7-9; D gene: TRBD1; clone size: .; J gene: TRBJ2-7; CDR3 DNA: TGTGCCAGCAGCTCTAGGACACAGGGGGCTGGCTCCTACGAGCAGTACTTC; CDR3 protein: CASSSRTQGAGSYEQYF
V gene: TRBV7-3; D gene: .; clone size: .; J gene: TRBJ1-5; CDR3 DNA: TGTGCCAGCAGCCCCAACGGGGGCAATCAGCCCCAGCATTTT; CDR3 protein: CASSPNGGNQPQHF
V gene: TRBV18; D gene: .; clone size: .; J gene: TRBJ1-1; CDR3 DNA: TGTGCCAGCTCACCACAGGGGACTGAAGCTTTCTTT; CDR3 protein: CASSPQGTEAFF
V gene: TRBV5-1; D gene: .; clone size: .; J gene: TRBJ2-5; CDR3 DNA: TGCGCCAGCAGCATCAGGGATAACGAAGAGACCCAGTACTTC; CDR3 protein: CASSIRDNEETQYF
V gene: TRBV6-5; D gene: TRBD2; clone size: .; J gene: TRBJ2-1; CDR3 DNA: TGTGCCAGCAGTTACGGCGGGGGGTACAATGAGCAGTTCTTC; CDR3 protein: CASSYGGGYNEQFF
V gene: TRBV9; D gene: TRBD2; clone size: once; J gene: TRBJ2-7; CDR3 DNA: TGTGCCAGCAGTGTGGGAGGGTTAACCTACGAGCAGTACTTC; CDR3 protein: CASSVGGLTYEQYF
V gene: TRBV7-2; D gene: .; clone size: .; J gene: TRBJ2-6; CDR3 DNA: TGTGCCAGCAGCTTAGTCGGGGGCTCTGGGGCCAACGTCCTGACTTTC; CDR3 protein: CASSLVGGSGANVLTF
V gene: TRBV4-1; D gene: .; clone size: .; J gene: TRBJ2-5; CDR3 DNA: TGCGCCAGCAGCCCATCCGGGAACCCAGAGCAAGAGACCCAGTACTTC; CDR3 protein: CASSPSGNPEQETQYF
V gene: TRBV7-9; D gene: .; clone size: .; J gene: TRBJ1-2; CDR3 DNA: TGTGCCAGCAGCCAGGGCCATTTGAACTATGGCTACACCTTC; CDR3 protein: CASSQGHLNYGYTF
V gene: TRBV5-1; D gene: TRBD2; clone size: .; J gene: TRBJ2-7; CDR3 DNA: TGCGCCAGCAGCTTGACGGGGGGCTACGAGCAGTACTTC; CDR3 protein: CASSLTGGYEQYF
V gene: TRBV7-3; D gene: .; clone size: .; J gene: TRBJ2-2; CDR3 DNA: TGTGCCAGCAGCTTGGATCTAGGGGGCACCGGGGAGCTGTTTTTT; CDR3 protein: CASSLDLGGTGELFF
V gene: TRBV4-1; D gene: TRBD2; clone size: .; J gene: TRBJ2-1; CDR3 DNA: TGCGCCAGCAGCCAGTTAGCGGGGGGGCTGAATGAGCAGTTCTTC; CDR3 protein: CASSQLAGGLNEQFF
V gene: TRBV2; D gene: .; clone size: .; J gene: TRBJ2-7; CDR3 DNA: TGTGCCAGCACCGAGCGCCGCCATGGGGAGCAGTACTTC; CDR3 protein: CASTERRHGEQYF
V gene: TRBV9; D gene: TRBD1; clone size: .; J gene: TRBJ2-7; CDR3 DNA: TGTGCCAGCAGCGTCCGGGGACAGGGGGCCTACGAGCAGTACTTC; CDR3 protein: CASSVRGQGAYEQYF
V gene: TRBV4-2; D gene: .; clone size: .; J gene: TRBJ2-5; CDR3 DNA: TGTGCCAGCAGCCTTTCGACTAGGGATAAAGAGACCCAGTACTTC; CDR3 protein: CASSLSTRDKETQYF